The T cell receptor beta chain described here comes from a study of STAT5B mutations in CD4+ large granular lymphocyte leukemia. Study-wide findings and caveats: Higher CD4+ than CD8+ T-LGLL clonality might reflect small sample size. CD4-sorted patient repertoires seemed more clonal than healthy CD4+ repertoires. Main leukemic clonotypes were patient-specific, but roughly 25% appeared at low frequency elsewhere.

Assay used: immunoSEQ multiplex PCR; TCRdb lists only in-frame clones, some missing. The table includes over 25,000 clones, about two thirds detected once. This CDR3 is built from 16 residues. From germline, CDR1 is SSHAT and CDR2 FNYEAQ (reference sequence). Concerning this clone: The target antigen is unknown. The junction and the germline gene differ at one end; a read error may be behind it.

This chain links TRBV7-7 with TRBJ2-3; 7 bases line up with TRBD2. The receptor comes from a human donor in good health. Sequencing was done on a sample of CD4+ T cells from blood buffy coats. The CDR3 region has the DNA TGTGCTAGCAGCTCATCGCCCGCGGGGGTCACAGATACGCAGTATTTT. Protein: CASSSSPAGVTDTQYF. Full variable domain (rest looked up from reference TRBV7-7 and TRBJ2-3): GAGVSQSPRYKVTKRGQDVTLRCDPISSHATLYWYQQALGQGPEFLTYFNYEAQPDKSGLPSDRFSAERPEGSISTLTIQRTEQRDSAMYRCASSSSPAGVTDTQYFGPGTRLTVL.